A selection of T cell receptor beta chains follows, all from one sample in a study of CD8+ T cells in alopecia areata. Data came from immunoSEQ multiplex PCR; TCRdb stores just in-frame clones and leaves some out. Here the sample spans approximately 150,000 clones, 55% to 65% being singletons. Material for sequencing was CD4+ T cells sorted from blood. The receptors were sampled from a human donor in good health. CDR3s leave out the opening cysteine and the closing phenylalanine or tryptophan.

j_call v_call cdr3_aa
TRBJ1-5 TRBV30 AWSGEGNQPQH
TRBJ2-6 TRBV13 ASRHSGANVLT
TRBJ2-1 TRBV4-2 ASSRRGEGDEQF
TRBJ2-2 TRBV6-5 ASSWGTSGSTGELF
TRBJ1-5 TRBV30 AWTRGAGQPQH
TRBJ2-7 TRBV25-1 ASIGSGSGYEQY
TRBJ2-1 TRBV29-1 SVVGLASYNEQF
TRBJ2-1 TRBV29-1 SVSTSGRLNEQF
TRBJ2-2 TRBV29-1 SGWTAGGGELF
TRBJ1-3 TRBV5-1 ASSPGTSGNTIY
TRBJ2-5 TRBV11-2 ASRKPGQDWETQY
TRBJ1-3 TRBV25-1 ASSDYLGNTIY
TRBJ2-2 TRBV25-1 ASRSTGARTGELF
TRBJ2-1 TRBV14 ASSPSHPHEQF
TRBJ2-3 TRBV7-2 ASSLTDTQY
TRBJ2-1 TRBV18 ASSLDGGLGNEQF
TRBJ2-2 TRBV29-1 SAKGGGGGELF
TRBJ2-6 TRBV11-2 ASSLAPSSGANVLT
TRBJ2-1 TRBV6-5 ASSYARTSEQF
TRBJ2-1 TRBV11-3 ASSLASNNEQF
TRBJ2-7 TRBV18 ASSPSPISYEQY
TRBJ2-1 TRBV19 ASGTGANEQF
TRBJ1-5 TRBV6-5 ASSYSINQPQH
TRBJ1-2 TRBV7-9 ASSLKSYGYT
TRBJ2-7 TRBV20-1 SATVLDEQY
TRBJ2-5 TRBV7-9 ASRQGETQY
TRBJ2-7 TRBV18 ASSPFAGGSGSSYEQY
TRBJ2-3 TRBV4-1 ASSQVAVGAGGTDTQY
TRBJ1-1 TRBV29-1 SVDGGTVNTEAF
TRBJ2-4 TRBV30 ALSLAKNIQY
TRBJ1-2 TRBV4-1 ASSQVGGATNYGYT
TRBJ1-2 TRBV5-1 ASSLGGQGNYGYT
TRBJ1-1 TRBV18 ASSPRDLGAF
TRBJ1-1 TRBV25-1 ASSEPGKMNTEAF
TRBJ2-3 TRBV7-3 ASSPLGPSSPTDTQY
TRBJ2-5 TRBV7-2 ASSLSETQY
TRBJ2-4 TRBV6-5 ASSWDRQAKNIQY
TRBJ2-7 TRBV29-1 SVANPGQNYEQY
TRBJ1-4 TRBV7-9 ASRPTGMGGNEKLF
TRBJ2-7 TRBV2 ASRRGITISSEQY
TRBJ2-7 TRBV7-2 ASSLAMFGEQY
TRBJ2-7 TRBV7-9 ASSLARTGPPYEQY
TRBJ2-6 TRBV7-2 ASSFGRTGANVLT
TRBJ2-7 TRBV6-5 ASSQTGTSRSEQY
TRBJ1-2 TRBV9 ASSLGGGAGYGYT
TRBJ1-4 TRBV28 ASSRQLDEKLF
TRBJ2-3 TRBV27 ASSLLGNTDTQY
TRBJ2-3 TRBV25-1 ASSESMRGADTQY
TRBJ2-3 TRBV11-2 ASSPTAESYTQY